Sequencing of this T cell receptor beta chain was carried out in a study of post-analysis software for immune sequencing data. The study, taken as a whole, reports: In patients, TRBV5-6, TRBV5-1 and TRBV20-1 belonged to roughly 5 TRBV segments found more frequently than in controls.

This clonotype was counted between two and nine times. Its antigen is currently unknown. There are 14 residues in the CDR3. CDR1 and CDR2 (germline): SGHRS, YFSETQ. V lost 8 bases, J lost 6 bases, and 20 bases lay in between. Unique molecular identifiers were present in the TCR beta cDNA libraries. TCRdb re-called the PCR reads through MiXCR, storing one row per CDR3 protein. Of about 540,000 distinct CDR3 sequences detected, around 34% appear once; the ten largest clones hold 4.5% to 7.5%. The J gene is TRBJ1-2, the V gene TRBV5-1, with D possibly TRBD1 on 6 matching bases. Material: blood. This receptor was identified in a girl under 18 with multiple sclerosis. CDR3 in DNA: TGCGCCAGTCGAACGGGGGCGCCGGGCGATGGCTACACCTTC. Translation gives CASRTGAPGDGYTF.